The clone carrying this T cell receptor (beta chain) came up a few times. This record comes from a study of beta chain features in type 1 diabetes. All of the isolated RNA was reverse transcribed, so expressed TCRB transcripts were sequenced. Clones were read by immunoSEQ multiplex PCR, and TCRdb kept only the in-frame ones, dropping some. The table lists over 350,000 clones, roughly 16% of them singletons. The V and J ends lost 6 bases and 2 bases, in that order; junction bases with no gene match: 6. This CDR3 contains 16 residues. Germline V CDR1 and CDR2: MDHEN, SYDVKM. Sequenced material: naive CD4+ T cells from blood. The sequence was collected from a woman in her late teens or twenties in good health. V usage is TRBV28 and J usage is TRBJ2-5; 13 nucleotides match TRBD2. The CDR3 loop is CASSPPGLAGQETQYF. The CDR3 bases are TGTGCCAGCAGCCCTCCGGGACTAGCGGGACAAGAGACCCAGTACTTC.